A single sample gave rise to the 9 T cell receptor beta chains below, sequenced in a study of vaccination effects on CD4 cells after COVID-19. The data were produced by immunoSEQ multiplex PCR, yet TCRdb's version contains in-frame clones alone and is incomplete. The table shows roughly 27,000 clones, with about three quarters occurring only once. Expansion with viral peptide pools was applied to antigen-specific CD4+ T cells by the ViraFEST assay prior to sequencing. Cultured cells yielded isolated CD4+ T cells after 10 days. Sometime from March through December 2020, the person acquired a SARS-CoV-2 infection that PCR confirmed. These receptors' targets are unknown. Sequences were derived from CD4+ T cells from PBMCs cultured with SARS-CoV-2 spike peptides, sampled before COVID-19 vaccination. These receptors were collected from a human donor who had a prior SARS-CoV-2 infection.

This rearrangement joins TRBV30 to TRBJ1-2; 11 bases are a match to TRBD1. The CDR3 totals 15 residues. Germline V gene data show CDR1 as GTSNPN and CDR2 as SVGIG (reference sequence). The CDR3: CAEPSGTGGHTGYTF. In DNA form, the CDR3 reads TGTGCTGAGCCGTCCGGGACAGGGGGACACACTGGCTACACCTTC.

The rearrangement links TRBV11-2 to TRBJ2-7, with D tentatively TRBD1 (5 bases). Germline V gene lookup returns CDR1 SGHAT and CDR2 FQNNGV. The CDR3 totals 16 residues. Trimming stripped 0 bases from V and 5 bases from J, with 17 bases between. Here the CDR3 reads CASSLDLGPVGHEQYF. The CDR3 DNA reads as TGTGCCAGCAGCTTAGATTTGGGGCCAGTGGGCCACGAGCAGTACTTC. Looking up the rest from reference TRBV11-2 and TRBJ2-7 gives the full variable domain: EAGVAQSPRYKIIEKRQSVAFWCNPISGHATLYWYQQILGQGPKLLIQFQNNGVVDDSQLPKDRFSAERLKGVDSTLKIQPAKLEDSAVYLCASSLDLGPVGHEQYFGPGTRLTVT.

This chain links TRBV19 with TRBJ2-7; TRBD1 agrees at 10 bases. Germline lookup yields CDR1 LNHDA and CDR2 SQIVND (reference sequence). The CDR3 is made up of 16 amino acids. V lost 0 bases to trimming and J lost 4 bases; unmatched junction nucleotides: 6. CDR3 sequence: CASSIDTTGGLYEQYF. The CDR3 nucleotides read TGTGCCAGTAGTATAGATACGACAGGGGGCTTGTACGAGCAGTACTTC.

The chain is built from TRBV7-8 and TRBJ1-6; a weak D match, TRBD1 (5 bases). Germline CDR1 and CDR2: SGHVS and FQNEAQ. V was shortened by 3 bases and J by 8 bases, with 20 bases between the two germline ends. The CDR3 has 17 amino acids. DNA of the CDR3: TGTGCCAGCAGCTTGGGGAACCCCGGGACTCCGGATTCACCCCTCCACTTT. As protein: CASSLGNPGTPDSPLHF.

This clone was counted between two and nine times. The chain couples TRBV5-4 to TRBJ2-7; 8 positions match TRBD2. The CDR3 has 14 amino acids. V lost 0 bases to trimming and J lost 7 bases; unmatched junction nucleotides: 6. The germline gives CDR1 SGHNT, CDR2 YYREEE (reference sequence). DNA for the CDR3: TGTGCCAGCAGCTTGGCCGGGAGGGCAGGGGAGCAGTACTTC. Residues: CASSLAGRAGEQYF.

The chain has TRBV3-1 (or the pseudogene TRBV3-2) and TRBJ2-3; TRBD2 matches 12 bases. The trim removed 4 bases at V and 3 bases at J, leaving 5 bases unmatched. This CDR3 has 16 residues. Germline CDR1 reads LGHDT; CDR2 reads YNNKEL (reference sequence). CDR3 nucleotide sequence: TGTGCCAGCAGCCGACGGACTAGCGGGGTGACAGATACGCAGTATTTT. It is translated as CASSRRTSGVTDTQYF.

This clone appeared a single time. This chain links TRBV5-6 with TRBJ2-5, with unresolved D. V was pared by 0 bases and J by 6 bases, with 9 bases between. From germline, CDR1 is SGHDT and CDR2 YYEEEE. CDR3 length: 13 residues. The CDR3 DNA reads TGTGCCAGCAGCTTGGGGGAAGGGAAGACCCAGTACTTC. This sequence encodes CASSLGEGKTQYF.

This clone was counted once. The genes are TRBV4-3 and TRBJ2-1; TRBD2 agrees at 13 bases. Germline-derived CDR1 and CDR2 are LGHNA and YSLEER. V dropped 6 bases and J dropped 10; count of bases not matched to a gene: 18. This CDR3 has 18 amino acids. The CDR3 DNA is TGCGCCAGCAGTAGGGGGCCCGGGACTAGCGGGGTTATCGGGGAGCAGTTCTTC. This sequence encodes CASSRGPGTSGVIGEQFF.

This clone has a single count. The chain combines TRBV7-8 with TRBJ2-1; 13 nucleotides agree with TRBD2. J gave up 2 bases and V 6 bases, and 10 bases lay outside the gene matches. CDR1 is SGHVS and CDR2 is FQNEAQ in the germline V gene. The CDR3 is 18 residues long. CDR3 DNA: TGTGCCAGCAGTTCTCGGACTAGCGGGAGCATCCCCTACAATGAGCAGTTCTTC. This translates into CASSSRTSGSIPYNEQFF.